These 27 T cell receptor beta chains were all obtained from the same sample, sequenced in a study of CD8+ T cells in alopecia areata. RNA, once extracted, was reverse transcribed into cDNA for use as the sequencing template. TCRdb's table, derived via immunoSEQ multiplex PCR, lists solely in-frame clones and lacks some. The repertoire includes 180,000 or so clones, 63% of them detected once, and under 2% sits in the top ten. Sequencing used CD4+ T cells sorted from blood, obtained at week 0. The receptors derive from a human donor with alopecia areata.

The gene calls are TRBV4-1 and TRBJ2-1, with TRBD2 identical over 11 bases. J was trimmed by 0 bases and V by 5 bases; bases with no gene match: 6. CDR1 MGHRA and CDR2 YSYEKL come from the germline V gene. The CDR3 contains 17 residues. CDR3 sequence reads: CASSSTSGGRSYNEQFF. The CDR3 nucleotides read TGCGCCAGCAGCTCCACTAGCGGGGGACGCTCCTACAATGAGCAGTTCTTC.

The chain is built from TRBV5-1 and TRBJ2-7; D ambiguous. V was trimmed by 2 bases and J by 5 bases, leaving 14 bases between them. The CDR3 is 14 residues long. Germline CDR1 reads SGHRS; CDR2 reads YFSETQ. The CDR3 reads CASSLATTGHEQYF. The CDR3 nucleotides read TGCGCCAGCAGCTTAGCCACGACCGGTCACGAGCAGTACTTC. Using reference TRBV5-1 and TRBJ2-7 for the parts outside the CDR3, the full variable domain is KAGVTQTPRYLIKTRGQQVTLSCSPISGHRSVSWYQQTPGQGLQFLFEYFSETQRNKGNFPGRFSGRQFSNSRSEMNVSTLELGDSALYLCASSLATTGHEQYFGPGTRLTVT.

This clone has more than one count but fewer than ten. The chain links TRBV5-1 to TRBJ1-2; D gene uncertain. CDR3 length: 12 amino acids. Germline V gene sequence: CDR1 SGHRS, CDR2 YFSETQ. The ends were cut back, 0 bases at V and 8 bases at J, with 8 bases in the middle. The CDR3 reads CASSLAGNGYTF. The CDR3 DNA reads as TGCGCCAGCAGCTTGGCGGGGAACGGCTACACCTTC.

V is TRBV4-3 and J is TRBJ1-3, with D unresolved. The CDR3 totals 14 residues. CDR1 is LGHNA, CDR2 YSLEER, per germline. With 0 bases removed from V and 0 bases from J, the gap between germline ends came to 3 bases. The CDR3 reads CASSQDPSGNTIYF. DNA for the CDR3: TGCGCCAGCAGCCAAGATCCCTCTGGAAACACCATATATTTT.

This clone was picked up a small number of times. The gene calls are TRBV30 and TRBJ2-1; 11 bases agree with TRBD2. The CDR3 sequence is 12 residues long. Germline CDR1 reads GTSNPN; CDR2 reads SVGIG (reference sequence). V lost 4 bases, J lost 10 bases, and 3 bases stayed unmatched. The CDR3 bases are TGTGCCTGGACTAGCGGGGGGCCAGAGCAGTTCTTC. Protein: CAWTSGGPEQFF.

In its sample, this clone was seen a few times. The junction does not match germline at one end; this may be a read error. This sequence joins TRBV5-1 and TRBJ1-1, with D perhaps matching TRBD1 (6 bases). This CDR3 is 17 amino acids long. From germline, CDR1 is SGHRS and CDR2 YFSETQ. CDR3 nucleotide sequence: TGCGCCAGCAGCCAAAGAACAGGGAGTAATCCGAACACTGGAGCTTTCTTT. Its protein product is CASSQRTGSNPNTGAFF.

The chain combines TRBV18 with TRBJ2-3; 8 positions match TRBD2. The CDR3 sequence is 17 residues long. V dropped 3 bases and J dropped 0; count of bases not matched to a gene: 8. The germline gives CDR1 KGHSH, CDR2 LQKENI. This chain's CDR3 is CASSPRLAGLSTDTQYF. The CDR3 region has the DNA TGTGCCAGCTCACCCCGCTTAGCGGGGCTAAGCACAGATACGCAGTATTTT.

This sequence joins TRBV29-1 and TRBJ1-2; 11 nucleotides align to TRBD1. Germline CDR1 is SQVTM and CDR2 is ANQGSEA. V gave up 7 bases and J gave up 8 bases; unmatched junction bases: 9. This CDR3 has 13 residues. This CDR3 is CSAPGQGARGYTF. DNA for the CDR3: TGCAGCGCCCCTGGACAGGGGGCGCGGGGCTACACCTTC.

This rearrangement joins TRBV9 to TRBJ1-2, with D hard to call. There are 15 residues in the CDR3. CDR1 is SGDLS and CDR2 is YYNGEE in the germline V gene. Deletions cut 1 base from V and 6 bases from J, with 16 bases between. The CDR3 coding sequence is TGTGCCAGCAGCGTAACCCCCCCAAATGACAATGGCTACACCTTC. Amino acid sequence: CASSVTPPNDNGYTF.

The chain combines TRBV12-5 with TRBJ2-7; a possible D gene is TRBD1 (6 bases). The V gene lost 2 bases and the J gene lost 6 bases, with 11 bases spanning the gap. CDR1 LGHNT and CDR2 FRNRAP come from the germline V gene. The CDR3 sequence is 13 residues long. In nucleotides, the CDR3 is TGTGCTAGTGGTTTGCCCCAGGGGCCCGAGCAGTACTTC. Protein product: CASGLPQGPEQYF.

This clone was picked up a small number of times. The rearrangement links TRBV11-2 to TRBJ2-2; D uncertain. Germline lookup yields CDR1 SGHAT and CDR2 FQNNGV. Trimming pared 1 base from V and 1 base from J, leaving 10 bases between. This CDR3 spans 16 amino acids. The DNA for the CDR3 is TGTGCCAGCAGCTTAGTTCTAGGGAAGAACACCGGGGAGCTGTTTTTT. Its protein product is CASSLVLGKNTGELFF.

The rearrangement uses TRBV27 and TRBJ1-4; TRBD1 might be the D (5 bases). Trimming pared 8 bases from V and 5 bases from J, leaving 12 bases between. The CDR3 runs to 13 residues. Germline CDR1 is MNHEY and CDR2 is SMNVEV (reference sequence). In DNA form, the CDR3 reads TGTGCCAGCGCTTCGAGGGGCAATGAAAAACTGTTTTTT. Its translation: CASASRGNEKLFF.

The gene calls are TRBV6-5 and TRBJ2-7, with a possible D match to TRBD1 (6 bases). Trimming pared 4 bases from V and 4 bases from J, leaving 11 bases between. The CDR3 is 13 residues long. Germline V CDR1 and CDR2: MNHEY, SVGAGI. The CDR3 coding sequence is TGTGCCAGCAGTTTGATAGGACAGTACGAGCAGTACTTC. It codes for CASSLIGQYEQYF.

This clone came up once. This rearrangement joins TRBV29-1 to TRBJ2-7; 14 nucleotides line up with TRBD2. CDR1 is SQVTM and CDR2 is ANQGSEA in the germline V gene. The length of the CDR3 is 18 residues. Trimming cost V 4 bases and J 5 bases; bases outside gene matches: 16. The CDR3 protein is CSVAPRLAGGPGRDEQYF. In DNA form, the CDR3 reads TGCAGCGTTGCCCCTCGACTAGCGGGGGGGCCGGGGAGAGACGAGCAGTACTTC.

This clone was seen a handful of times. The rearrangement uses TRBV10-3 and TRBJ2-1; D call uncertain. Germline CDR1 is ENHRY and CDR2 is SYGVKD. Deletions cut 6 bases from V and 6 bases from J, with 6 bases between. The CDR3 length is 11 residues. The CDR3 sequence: CAIRGINEQFF. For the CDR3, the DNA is TGTGCCATCAGGGGTATCAATGAGCAGTTCTTC.

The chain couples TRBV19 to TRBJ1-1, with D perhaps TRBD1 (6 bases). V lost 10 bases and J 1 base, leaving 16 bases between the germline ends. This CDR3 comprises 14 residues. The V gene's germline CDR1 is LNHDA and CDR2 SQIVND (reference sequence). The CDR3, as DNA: TGTGCCACCATCCCGGGGACAAAGAACACTGAAGCTTTCTTT. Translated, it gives CATIPGTKNTEAFF.

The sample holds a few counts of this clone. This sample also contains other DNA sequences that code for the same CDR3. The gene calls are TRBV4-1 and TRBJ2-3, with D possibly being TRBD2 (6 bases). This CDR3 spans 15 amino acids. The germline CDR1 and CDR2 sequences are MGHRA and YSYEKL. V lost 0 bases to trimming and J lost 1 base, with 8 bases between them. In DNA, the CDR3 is TGCGCCAGCAGCCAAGATGGAGGGGGCACAGATACGCAGTATTTT. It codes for CASSQDGGGTDTQYF.

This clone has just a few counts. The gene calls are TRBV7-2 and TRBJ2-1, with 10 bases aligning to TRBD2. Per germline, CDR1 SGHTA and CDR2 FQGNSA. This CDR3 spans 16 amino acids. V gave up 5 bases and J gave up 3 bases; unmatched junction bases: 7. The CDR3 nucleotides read TGTGCCAGCAGCCCTAGACTAGCGGGTTACTACAATGAGCAGTTCTTC. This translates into CASSPRLAGYYNEQFF. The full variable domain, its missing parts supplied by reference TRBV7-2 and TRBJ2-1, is GAGVSQSPSNKVTEKGKDVELRCDPISGHTALYWYRQSLGQGLEFLIYFQGNSAPDKSGLPSDRFSAERTGGSVSTLTIQRTQQEDSAVYLCASSPRLAGYYNEQFFGPGTRLTVL.

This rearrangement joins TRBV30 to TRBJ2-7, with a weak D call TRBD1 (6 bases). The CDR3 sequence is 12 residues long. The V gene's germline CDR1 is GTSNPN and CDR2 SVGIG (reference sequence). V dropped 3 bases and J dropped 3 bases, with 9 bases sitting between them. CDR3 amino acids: CAWRQDSYEQYF. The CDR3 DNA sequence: TGTGCCTGGAGGCAGGACAGCTACGAGCAGTACTTC.

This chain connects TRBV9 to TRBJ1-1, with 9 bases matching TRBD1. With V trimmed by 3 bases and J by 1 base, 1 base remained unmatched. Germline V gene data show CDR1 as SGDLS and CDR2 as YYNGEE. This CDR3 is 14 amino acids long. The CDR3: CASSGGQGNTEAFF. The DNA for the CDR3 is TGTGCCAGCAGCGGGGGACAGGGGAACACTGAAGCTTTCTTT.

CDR3 nucleotide sequence: TGCAGCGTAAGACAGGGAACCGCGAACACCGGGGAGCTGTTTTTT. The encoded protein is CSVRQGTANTGELFF. The gene calls are TRBV29-1 and TRBJ2-2; 7 bases align to TRBD1. Germline-derived CDR1 and CDR2 are SQVTM and ANQGSEA. The ends lost 6 bases at V and 0 bases at J; junction bases unmatched: 7. CDR3 length equals 15 residues.

The CDR3 reads CASSQDRAVGGYTF. CDR3 DNA sequence: TGCGCCAGCAGCCAAGATAGGGCAGTAGGAGGCTACACCTTC. This chain connects TRBV4-3 to TRBJ1-2; D gene ambiguous. CDR3 length equals 14 residues. In germline, CDR1 is LGHNA, CDR2 YSLEER. The ends were cut back, 0 bases at V and 8 bases at J, with 13 bases in the middle.

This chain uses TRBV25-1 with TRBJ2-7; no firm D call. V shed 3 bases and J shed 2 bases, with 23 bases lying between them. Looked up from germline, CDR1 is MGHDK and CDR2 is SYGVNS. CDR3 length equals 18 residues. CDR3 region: CASSDVALGQFLPYEQYF. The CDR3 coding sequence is TGTGCCAGCAGTGACGTTGCCCTGGGTCAGTTCCTACCCTACGAGCAGTACTTC.

CDR3 in amino acids: CSVEDWGERKGYTF. The CDR3 DNA sequence: TGCAGCGTTGAAGATTGGGGGGAACGTAAGGGCTACACCTTC. This chain links TRBV29-1 with TRBJ1-2; maybe TRBD1 (5 bases). Germline CDR1 is SQVTM and CDR2 is ANQGSEA. Trimming pared 0 bases from V and 8 bases from J, leaving 16 bases between. This CDR3 has 14 residues.

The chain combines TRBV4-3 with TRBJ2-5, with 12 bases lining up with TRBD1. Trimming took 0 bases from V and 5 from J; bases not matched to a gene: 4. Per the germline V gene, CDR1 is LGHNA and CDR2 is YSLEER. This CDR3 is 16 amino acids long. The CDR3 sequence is CASSQDGTGGWETQYF. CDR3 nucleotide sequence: TGCGCCAGCAGCCAAGATGGGACAGGGGGCTGGGAGACCCAGTACTTC.

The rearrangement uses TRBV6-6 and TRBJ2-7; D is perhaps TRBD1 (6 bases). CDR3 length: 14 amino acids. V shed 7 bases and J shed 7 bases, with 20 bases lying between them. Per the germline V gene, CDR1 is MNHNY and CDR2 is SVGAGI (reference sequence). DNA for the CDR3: TGTGCCAGCAATGAACAGGGACCCTCGGGAGAGCAGTACTTC. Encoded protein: CASNEQGPSGEQYF.

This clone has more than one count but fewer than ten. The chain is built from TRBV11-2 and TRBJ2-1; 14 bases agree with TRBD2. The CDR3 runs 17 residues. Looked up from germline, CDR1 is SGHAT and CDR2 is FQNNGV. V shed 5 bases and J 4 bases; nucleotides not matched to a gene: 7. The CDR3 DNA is TGTGCCAGCAGCCTCGGGACTAGCGGGGGAGTATACAATGAGCAGTTCTTC. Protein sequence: CASSLGTSGGVYNEQFF.